This T cell receptor beta chain was observed in a study of T cell responses to AZD1222 COVID-19 vaccine. About the research overall: Researchers grouped second doses given at about 4 or about 12 weeks into one pool. Study-level findings and limits: A reported finding is that nearly half of spike-specific TCRs target unmutated variant regions.

On this clone itself: The target antigen is unknown.

Some clones are missing from TCRdb's copy, which holds only in-frame ones; the method was immunoSEQ multiplex PCR. The repertoire has some 110,000 clones, 88% of them found once; the top ten carry under 3%. The specimen was peripheral blood, collected on day 0 of AZD1222 vaccination. The TCR was taken from an adult in good health.

The CDR3 DNA sequence: TGTGCCAGCAGCCGGTACAAGAACACTGAAGCTTTCTTT. Translation: CASSRYKNTEAFF. This chain uses TRBV28 with TRBJ1-1; D ambiguous. V lost 6 bases, J lost 1 base, and 9 bases lay in between. Per germline, CDR1 MDHEN and CDR2 SYDVKM. This CDR3 is built from 13 residues. Filled out from reference TRBV28 and TRBJ1-1, the complete variable domain reads DVKVTQSSRYLVKRTGEKVFLECVQDMDHENMFWYRQDPGLGLRLIYFSYDVKMKEKGDIPEGYSVSREKKERFSLILESASTNQTSMYLCASSRYKNTEAFFGQGTRLTVV.